The text below deals with one T cell receptor beta chain. This sample was taken from a study of blood T cell repertoires in COVID-19. Study-wide background: Material from acute and convalescent COVID-19 was sourced from the United States, Italy and Spain. Nucleic acid was either cDNA or gDNA, and it came from T cells, B-cell-depleted T cells, or PBMCs.

Trimming cost V 0 bases and J 4 bases, with 22 bases left between them. CDR1 and CDR2 (germline): GTSNPN, SVGIG (reference sequence). CDR3 length: 18 amino acids. TCRdb keeps only in-frame clones here, not all; method: immunoSEQ multiplex PCR. The sample lists approximately 100,000 clones, about 87% seen once, with roughly 7% in the top ten. Material for sequencing was peripheral blood. The TCR comes from a woman in her 50s with acute or convalescent COVID-19. The V gene is TRBV30, the J gene TRBJ2-1; D possibly corresponds to TRBD2 (5 bases). This CDR3 reads CAWSVKGLSSRGYNEQFF. For the CDR3, the DNA is TGTGCCTGGAGTGTAAAGGGCCTCTCGTCACGGGGTTACAATGAGCAGTTCTTC. The full variable domain, with the rest looked up from reference TRBV30 and TRBJ2-1, is SQTIHQWPATLVQPVGSPLSLECTVEGTSNPNLYWYRQAAGRGLQLLFYSVGIGQISSEVPQNLSASRPQDRQFILSSKKLLLSDSGFYLCAWSVKGLSSRGYNEQFFGPGTRLTVL.